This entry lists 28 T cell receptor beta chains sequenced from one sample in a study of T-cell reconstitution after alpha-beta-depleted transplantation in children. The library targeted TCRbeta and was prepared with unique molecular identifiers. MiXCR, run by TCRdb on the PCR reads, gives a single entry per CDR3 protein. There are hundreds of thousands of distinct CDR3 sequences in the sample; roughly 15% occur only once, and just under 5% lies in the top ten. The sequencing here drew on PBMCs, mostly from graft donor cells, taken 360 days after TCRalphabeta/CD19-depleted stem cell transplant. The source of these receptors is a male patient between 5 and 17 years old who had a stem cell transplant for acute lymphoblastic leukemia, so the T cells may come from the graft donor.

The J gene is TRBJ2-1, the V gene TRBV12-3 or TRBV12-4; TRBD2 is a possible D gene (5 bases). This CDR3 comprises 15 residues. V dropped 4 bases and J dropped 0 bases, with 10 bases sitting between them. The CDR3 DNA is TGTGCCAGCAGTTGGGAGACGAACTCCTACAATGAGCAGTTCTTC. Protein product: CASSWETNSYNEQFF.

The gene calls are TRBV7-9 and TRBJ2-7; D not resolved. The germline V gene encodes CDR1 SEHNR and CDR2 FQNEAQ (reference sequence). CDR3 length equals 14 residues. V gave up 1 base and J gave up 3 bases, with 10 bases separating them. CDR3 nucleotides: TGTGCCAGCAGCTTAGGGGCTTCTCTCTACGAGCAGTACTTC. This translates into CASSLGASLYEQYF.

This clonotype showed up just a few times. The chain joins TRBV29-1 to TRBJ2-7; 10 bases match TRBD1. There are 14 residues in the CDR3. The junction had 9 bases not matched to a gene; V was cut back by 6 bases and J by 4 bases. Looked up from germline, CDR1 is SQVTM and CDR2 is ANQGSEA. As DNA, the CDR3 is TGCAGCGTAGAATCCGGGACAGGGGTATACGAGCAGTACTTC. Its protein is CSVESGTGVYEQYF.

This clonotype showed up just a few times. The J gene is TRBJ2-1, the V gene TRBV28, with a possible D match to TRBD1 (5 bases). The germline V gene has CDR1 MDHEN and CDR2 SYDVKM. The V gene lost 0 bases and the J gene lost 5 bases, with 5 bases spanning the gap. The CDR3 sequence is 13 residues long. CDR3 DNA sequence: TGTGCCAGCAGTTTATGGACAGACAATGAGCAGTTCTTC. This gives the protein CASSLWTDNEQFF.

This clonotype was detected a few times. This chain's CDR3 is CASTRDLAGELFF. The CDR3 DNA reads TGTGCCAGCACCCGAGACCTCGCGGGGGAGCTGTTTTTT. The chain carries TRBV12-3 or TRBV12-4 and TRBJ2-2; D is undetermined. Trimming took 7 bases from V and 8 from J, leaving 14 bases between them. The CDR3 is made up of 13 amino acids.

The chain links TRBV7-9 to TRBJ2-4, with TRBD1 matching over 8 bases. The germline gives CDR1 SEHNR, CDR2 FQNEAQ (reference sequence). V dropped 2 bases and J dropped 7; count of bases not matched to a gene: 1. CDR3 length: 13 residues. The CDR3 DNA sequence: TGTGCCAGCAGCTTAACAGGGGGGAACATTCAGTACTTC. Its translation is CASSLTGGNIQYF.

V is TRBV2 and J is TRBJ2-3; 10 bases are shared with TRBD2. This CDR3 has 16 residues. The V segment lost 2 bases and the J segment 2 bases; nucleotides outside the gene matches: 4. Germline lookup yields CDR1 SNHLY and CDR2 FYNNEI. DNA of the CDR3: TGTGCCAGCAGTGAATCCAGCGGGGGGGTCACAGATACGCAGTATTTT. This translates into CASSESSGGVTDTQYF.

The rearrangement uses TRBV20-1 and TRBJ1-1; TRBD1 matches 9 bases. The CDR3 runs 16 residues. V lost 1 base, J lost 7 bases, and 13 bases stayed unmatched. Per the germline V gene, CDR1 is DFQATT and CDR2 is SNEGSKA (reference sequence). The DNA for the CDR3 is TGCAGTGCTAGAGGGCTTGCGACAGGGGGGTTAGATGAAGCTTTCTTT. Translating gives CSARGLATGGLDEAFF.

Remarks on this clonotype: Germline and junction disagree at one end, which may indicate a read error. CDR3 sequence reads: CASRLAGDPYNEQFF. The CDR3 region has the DNA TGTGCCAGCAGATTAGCGGGAGACCCCTACAATGAGCAGTTCTTC. The rearrangement links TRBV12-3 or TRBV12-4 to TRBJ2-1; 9 nucleotides line up with TRBD2. The CDR3 is made up of 15 amino acids.

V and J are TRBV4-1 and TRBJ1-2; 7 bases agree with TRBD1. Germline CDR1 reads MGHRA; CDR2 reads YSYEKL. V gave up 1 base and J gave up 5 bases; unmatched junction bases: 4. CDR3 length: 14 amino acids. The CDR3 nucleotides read TGCGCCAGCAGCCAAGCTGGGACAGTATATGGCTACACCTTC. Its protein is CASSQAGTVYGYTF.

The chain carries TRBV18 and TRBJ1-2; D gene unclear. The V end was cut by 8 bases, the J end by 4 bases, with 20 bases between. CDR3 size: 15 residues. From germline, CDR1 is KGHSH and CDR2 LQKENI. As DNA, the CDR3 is TGTGCCAGCCGAGCTCCAAAAGTCTCTCTCTATGGCTACACCTTC. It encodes CASRAPKVSLYGYTF.

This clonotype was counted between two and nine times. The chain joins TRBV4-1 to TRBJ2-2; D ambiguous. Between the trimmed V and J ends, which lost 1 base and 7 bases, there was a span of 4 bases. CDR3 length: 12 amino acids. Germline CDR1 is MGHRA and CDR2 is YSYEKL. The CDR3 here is CASSQVIGELFF. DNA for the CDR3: TGCGCCAGCAGCCAAGTAATCGGGGAGCTGTTTTTT.

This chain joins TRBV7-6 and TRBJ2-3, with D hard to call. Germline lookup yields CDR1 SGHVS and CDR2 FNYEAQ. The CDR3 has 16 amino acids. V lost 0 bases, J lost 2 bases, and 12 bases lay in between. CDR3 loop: CASSLAPGSYTDTQYF. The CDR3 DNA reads TGTGCCAGCAGCTTAGCGCCCGGCTCTTACACAGATACGCAGTATTTT.

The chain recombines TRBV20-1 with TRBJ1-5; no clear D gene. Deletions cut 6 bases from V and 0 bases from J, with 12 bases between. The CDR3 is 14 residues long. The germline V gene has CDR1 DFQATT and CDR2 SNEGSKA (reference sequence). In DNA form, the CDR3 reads TGCAGTGCGCGGCAGATTTATAGCAATCAGCCCCAGCATTTT. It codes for CSARQIYSNQPQHF.

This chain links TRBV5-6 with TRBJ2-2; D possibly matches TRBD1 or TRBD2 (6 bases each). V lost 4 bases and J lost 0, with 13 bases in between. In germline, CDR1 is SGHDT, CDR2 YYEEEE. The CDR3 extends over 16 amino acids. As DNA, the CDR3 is TGTGCCAGCAGCCTGACGGGGGCCCCGAACACCGGGGAGCTGTTTTTT. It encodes CASSLTGAPNTGELFF.

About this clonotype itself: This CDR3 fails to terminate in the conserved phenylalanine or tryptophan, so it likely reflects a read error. The chain's CDR3 is CASSQEPRRGYTL. Here the CDR3 DNA reads TGTGCCAGCAGCCAAGAGCCTCGGCGGGGCTACACCCTC. The rearrangement uses TRBV4-2 and TRBJ1-2; D remains unclear. The CDR3 length is 13 residues. The germline gives CDR1 LGHNA, CDR2 YNFKEQ. V lost 0 bases, J lost 8 bases, and 10 bases lay in between.

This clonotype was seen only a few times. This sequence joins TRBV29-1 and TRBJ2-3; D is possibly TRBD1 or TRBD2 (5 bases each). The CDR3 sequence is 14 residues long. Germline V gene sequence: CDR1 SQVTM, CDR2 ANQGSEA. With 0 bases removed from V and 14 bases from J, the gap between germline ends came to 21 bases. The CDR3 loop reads CSVEDRGRSGVWYF. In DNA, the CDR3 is TGCAGCGTTGAAGATCGGGGCAGGTCGGGTGTTTGGTATTTT.

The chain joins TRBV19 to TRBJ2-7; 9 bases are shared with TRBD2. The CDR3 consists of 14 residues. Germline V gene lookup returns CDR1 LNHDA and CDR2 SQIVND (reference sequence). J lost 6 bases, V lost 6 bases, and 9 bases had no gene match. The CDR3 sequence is CASRWGSGRGEQYF. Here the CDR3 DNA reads TGTGCCAGTAGGTGGGGTAGCGGGAGAGGCGAGCAGTACTTC. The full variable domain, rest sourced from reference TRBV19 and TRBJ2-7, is DGGITQSPKYLFRKEGQNVTLSCEQNLNHDAMYWYRQDPGQGLRLIYYSQIVNDFQKGDIAEGYSVSREKKESFPLTVTSAQKNPTAFYLCASRWGSGRGEQYFGPGTRLTVT.

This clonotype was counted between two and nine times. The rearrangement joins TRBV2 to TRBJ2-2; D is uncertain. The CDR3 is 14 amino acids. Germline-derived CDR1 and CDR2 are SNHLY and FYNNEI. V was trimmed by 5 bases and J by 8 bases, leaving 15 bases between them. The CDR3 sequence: CASSPSDLTGELFF. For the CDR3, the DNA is TGTGCCAGCAGTCCATCGGACCTGACTGGGGAGCTGTTTTTT.

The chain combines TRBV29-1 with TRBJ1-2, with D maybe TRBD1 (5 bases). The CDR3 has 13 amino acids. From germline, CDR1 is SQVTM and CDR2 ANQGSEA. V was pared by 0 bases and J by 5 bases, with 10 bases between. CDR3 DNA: TGCAGCGTTGAAGAACCGGGGACTTATGGCTACACCTTC. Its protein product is CSVEEPGTYGYTF.

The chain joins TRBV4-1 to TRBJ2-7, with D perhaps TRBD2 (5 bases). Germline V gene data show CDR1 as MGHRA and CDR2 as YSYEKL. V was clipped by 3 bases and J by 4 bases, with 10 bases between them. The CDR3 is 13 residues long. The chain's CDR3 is CASSHSGEYEQYF. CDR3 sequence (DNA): TGCGCCAGCAGCCACTCCGGGGAATACGAGCAGTACTTC.

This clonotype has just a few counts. The CDR3 DNA reads as TGTGCCAGCAGTGGGTCACAGGGAATCGGCAATGAGCAGTTCTTC. This encodes CASSGSQGIGNEQFF. The V gene is TRBV25-1, the J gene TRBJ2-1, with D maybe TRBD1 (6 bases). The CDR3 runs 15 residues. V lost 4 bases to trimming and J lost 6 bases, with 16 bases between them. Germline CDR1 reads MGHDK; CDR2 reads SYGVNS.

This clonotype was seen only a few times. The chain's CDR3 is CASSLEGRRLYGYTF. The CDR3 DNA reads TGCGCCAGCAGCTTGGAAGGCCGTCGGCTCTATGGCTACACCTTC. This chain connects TRBV5-1 to TRBJ1-2; no firm D call. Trimming pared 0 bases from V and 4 bases from J, leaving 13 bases between. This CDR3 is built from 15 residues. Germline values: CDR1 SGHRS, CDR2 YFSETQ.

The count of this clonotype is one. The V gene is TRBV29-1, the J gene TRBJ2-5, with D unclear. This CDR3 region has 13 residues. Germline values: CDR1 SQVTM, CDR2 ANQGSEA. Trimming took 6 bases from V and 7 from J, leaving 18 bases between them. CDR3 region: CSVMGQTPRTQYF. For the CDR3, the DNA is TGCAGCGTAATGGGCCAGACACCGAGGACCCAGTACTTC.

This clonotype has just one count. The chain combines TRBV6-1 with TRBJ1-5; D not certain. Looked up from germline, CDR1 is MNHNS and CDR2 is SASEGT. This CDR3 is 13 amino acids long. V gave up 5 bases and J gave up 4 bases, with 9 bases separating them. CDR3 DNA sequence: TGTGCCAGCAGTCGGAGGGTAAATCAGCCCCAGCATTTT. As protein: CASSRRVNQPQHF.

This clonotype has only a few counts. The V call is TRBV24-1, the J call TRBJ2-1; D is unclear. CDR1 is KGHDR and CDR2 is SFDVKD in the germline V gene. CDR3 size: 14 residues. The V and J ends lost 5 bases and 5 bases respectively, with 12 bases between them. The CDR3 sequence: CATSGRPRNNEQFF. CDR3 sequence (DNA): TGTGCCACCAGTGGCAGGCCTAGAAACAATGAGCAGTTCTTC.

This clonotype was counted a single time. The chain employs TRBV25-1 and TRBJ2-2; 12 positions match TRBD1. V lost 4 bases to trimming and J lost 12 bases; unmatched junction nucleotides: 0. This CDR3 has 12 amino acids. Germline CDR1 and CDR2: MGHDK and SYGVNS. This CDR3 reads CASSGDRGQLFF. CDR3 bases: TGTGCCAGCAGTGGGGACAGGGGGCAGCTGTTTTTT. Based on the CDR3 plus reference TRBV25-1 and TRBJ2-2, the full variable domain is EADIYQTPRYLVIGTGKKITLECSQTMGHDKMYWYQQDPGMELHLIHYSYGVNSTEKGDLSSESTVSRIRTEHFPLTLESARPSHTSQYLCASSGDRGQLFFGEGSRLTVL.

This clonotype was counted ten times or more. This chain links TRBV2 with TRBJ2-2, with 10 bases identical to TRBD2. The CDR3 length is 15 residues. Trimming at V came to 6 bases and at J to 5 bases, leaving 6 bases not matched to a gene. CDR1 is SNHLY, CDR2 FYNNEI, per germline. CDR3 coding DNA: TGTGCCAGCAGACCTAGCGGGAGCAGTACCGGGGAGCTGTTTTTT. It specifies CASRPSGSSTGELFF.